The 7 T cell receptor beta chains below all came from one sample that was sequenced in a study of blood T cell repertoires in COVID-19. Clones were read by immunoSEQ multiplex PCR, and TCRdb kept only the in-frame ones, dropping some. The sample has 51,000 or so clones, around 81% seen once. Sequenced sample: peripheral blood. The origin of the receptors is an elderly woman with COVID-19, enrolled during active disease.

The chain has TRBV6-4 and TRBJ1-4; D possibly corresponds to TRBD1 (6 bases). This CDR3 contains 15 residues. V was shortened by 0 bases and J by 7 bases, with 12 bases between the two germline ends. The germline CDR1 and CDR2 sequences are MRHNA and SNTAGT. The chain's CDR3 is CASSDSQGLGEKLFF. CDR3 coding DNA: TGTGCCAGCAGTGACTCGCAGGGGCTGGGTGAAAAACTGTTTTTT.

The V call is TRBV7-2, the J call TRBJ2-1; the D is unclear. Germline loops: CDR1 SGHTA, CDR2 FQGNSA. The V end lost 5 bases, the J end lost 6 bases, and 17 bases lay between the germline ends. The CDR3 extends over 15 amino acids. The CDR3 reads CASSLPPSPSNEQFF. The CDR3 DNA reads as TGTGCCAGCAGCCTTCCTCCTAGTCCCAGCAATGAGCAGTTCTTC. The variable domain in full, completed from reference TRBV7-2 and TRBJ2-1, reads GAGVSQSPSNKVTEKGKDVELRCDPISGHTALYWYRQSLGQGLEFLIYFQGNSAPDKSGLPSDRFSAERTGGSVSTLTIQRTQQEDSAVYLCASSLPPSPSNEQFFGPGTRLTVL.

This chain connects TRBV7-6 to TRBJ2-7; 7 bases fit TRBD1. The V segment lost 4 bases and the J segment 1 base; nucleotides outside the gene matches: 7. The CDR3 is 15 residues long. CDR1 is SGHVS and CDR2 is FNYEAQ in the germline V gene. CDR3 bases: TGTGCCAGCAGCTCCTCCGGGACAGAGTCCTACGAGCAGTACTTC. The encoded protein is CASSSSGTESYEQYF.

This clone was counted a single time. The rearrangement joins TRBV28 to TRBJ1-1, with D possibly matching TRBD1 (5 bases). The V end lost 1 base, the J end lost 8 bases, and 17 bases lay between the germline ends. CDR1 and CDR2 (germline): MDHEN, SYDVKM. This CDR3 has 15 amino acids. CDR3 region: CASSLSARVASEAFF. CDR3 DNA sequence: TGTGCCAGCAGTTTATCAGCCAGGGTGGCAAGCGAAGCTTTCTTT.

Only one count was recorded for this clone. The genes are TRBV24-1 and TRBJ1-6; 7 bases fit TRBD1. The CDR3 loop spans 19 amino acids. The germline gives CDR1 KGHDR, CDR2 SFDVKD. The V and J ends lost 0 bases and 0 bases, in that order; junction bases with no gene match: 7. CDR3 sequence reads: CATSDLRRGESSYNSPLHF. The DNA for the CDR3 is TGTGCCACCAGTGATTTGCGCAGGGGGGAGAGCTCCTATAATTCACCCCTCCACTTT.

The J gene is TRBJ2-1, the V gene TRBV6-5; a weak D match, TRBD1 (5 bases). V was pared by 6 bases and J by 9 bases, with 12 bases between. Looked up from germline, CDR1 is MNHEY and CDR2 is SVGAGI. The CDR3 runs 12 residues. CDR3 DNA: TGTGCCAGCAGCCTCACAAGGGGTGAGCAGTTCTTC. This codes for CASSLTRGEQFF.

The V and J genes are TRBV4-2 and TRBJ2-3, with 9 positions matching TRBD1. Germline CDR1 reads LGHNA; CDR2 reads YNFKEQ. This CDR3 has 15 residues. The trim removed 4 bases at V and 2 bases at J, leaving 4 bases unmatched. The CDR3 nucleotides read TGTGCCAGCAGCCCCCGGGACAGGGTCACAGATACGCAGTATTTT. It specifies CASSPRDRVTDTQYF.